These 32 T cell receptor beta chains originate from one sample sequenced in a study of cytomegalovirus exposure and HLA in healthy donors. Primers included in the PCR were 60 Vbeta and 13 Jbeta primers. The protocol was immunoSEQ multiplex PCR, while the TCRdb copy is restricted to in-frame clones and leaves out a portion. Here the sample spans about 200,000 clones, around 79% being singletons. Sequencing used PBMCs. Receptors originate from a male donor in good health and CMV-seropositive.

V usage is TRBV5-4 and J usage is TRBJ2-5, with 8 bases matching TRBD2. V lost 0 bases, J lost 3 bases, and 1 base stayed unmatched. The CDR3 spans 14 residues. CDR1 SGHNT and CDR2 YYREEE come from the germline V gene (reference sequence). The DNA for the CDR3 is TGTGCCAGCAGCTTGGCACTAGCGGAAGAGACCCAGTACTTC. It encodes CASSLALAEETQYF.

In its sample, this clone was seen a few times. The chain carries TRBV29-1 and TRBJ2-7; 7 bases match TRBD1. The CDR3 is 14 residues long. Trimming took 7 bases from V and 4 from J; bases not matched to a gene: 13. CDR1 and CDR2 (germline): SQVTM, ANQGSEA. This CDR3 reads CSARFRDRPYEQYF. DNA for the CDR3: TGCAGCGCACGCTTCCGGGACAGACCGTACGAGCAGTACTTC.

This rearrangement joins TRBV4-2 to TRBJ2-7, with D possibly TRBD2 on 5 matching bases. V was cut by 0 bases and J by 2 bases, with 14 bases left in between. This CDR3 contains 16 residues. The V gene's germline CDR1 is LGHNA and CDR2 YNFKEQ. CDR3 nucleotides: TGTGCCAGCAGCCAAGAGAGAGGGCAGCAGACCTACGAGCAGTACTTC. Protein sequence: CASSQERGQQTYEQYF.

The chain combines TRBV23-1 with TRBJ1-1; D remains unclear. TRBV23-1 is given ORF status, its function remaining uncertain. This CDR3 comprises 11 residues. The V end was cut by 10 bases, the J end by 6 bases, with 12 bases between. CDR3 nucleotide sequence: TGCGCCATCACACCAGGTGCTGAAGCTTTCTTT. This translates into CAITPGAEAFF.

The J gene is TRBJ1-3, the V gene TRBV7-8, with 10 bases fitting TRBD1. Per the germline V gene, CDR1 is SGHVS and CDR2 is FQNEAQ. V was clipped by 5 bases and J by 3 bases; unmatched bases: 4. This CDR3 contains 15 residues. This CDR3 reads CASSTGQGSGNTIYF. The DNA for the CDR3 is TGTGCCAGCAGCACGGGACAGGGGAGTGGAAACACCATATATTTT.

The chain is built from TRBV7-2 and TRBJ1-1; TRBD1 might be the D (6 bases). CDR1 is SGHTA, CDR2 FQGNSA, per germline. V was clipped by 5 bases and J by 0 bases, with 10 bases between them. CDR3 length equals 14 residues. The CDR3 nucleotides read TGTGCCAGCAGCCTAGGACAGCTGAACACTGAAGCTTTCTTT. This encodes CASSLGQLNTEAFF.

The gene calls are TRBV27 and TRBJ1-4; the match to TRBD1 covers 9 bases. The germline V gene has CDR1 MNHEY and CDR2 SMNVEV (reference sequence). Trimming at V came to 6 bases and at J to 7 bases, leaving 9 bases not matched to a gene. The CDR3 runs to 15 residues. The CDR3 region is CASRYTGGSGEKLFF. CDR3 in DNA: TGTGCCAGCAGGTATACAGGGGGCTCGGGTGAAAAACTGTTTTTT.

The chain uses TRBV4-2 and TRBJ2-7; 8 nucleotides line up with TRBD1. V shed 7 bases, J shed 1 base, and the junction held 6 bases outside the gene matches. The V gene's germline CDR1 is LGHNA and CDR2 YNFKEQ. CDR3 size: 14 residues. The CDR3 bases are TGTGCCAGCACTCCGGGACAGGCTTCCTACGAGCAGTACTTC. As protein: CASTPGQASYEQYF.

There are a few counts of this clone. This chain uses TRBV7-2 with TRBJ2-1, with TRBD2 identical over 13 bases. This CDR3 is built from 19 residues. Germline V gives CDR1 SGHTA, CDR2 FQGNSA. V shed 2 bases, J shed 0 bases, and the junction held 7 bases outside the gene matches. This CDR3 reads CASSLRAGLAGSSYNEQFF. The DNA of the CDR3 is TGTGCCAGCAGCTTAAGGGCGGGACTAGCGGGGAGCTCCTACAATGAGCAGTTCTTC.

The chain is built from TRBV6-1 and TRBJ1-2; possibly TRBD1 for D (5 bases). Deletions cut 9 bases from V and 0 bases from J, with 17 bases between. Germline CDR1 and CDR2: MNHNS and SASEGT. The CDR3 loop spans 15 amino acids. The CDR3 reads CASTAWGISNYGYTF. In DNA form, the CDR3 reads TGTGCCAGTACCGCTTGGGGCATTTCTAACTATGGCTACACCTTC.

The rearrangement joins TRBV27 to TRBJ1-4; no firm D call. CDR3 length equals 15 residues. The germline V gene encodes CDR1 MNHEY and CDR2 SMNVEV (reference sequence). The V gene lost 4 bases and the J gene lost 2 bases, with 11 bases spanning the gap. The CDR3 DNA is TGTGCCAGCAGTTCCTATGGGGAGACTAATGAAAAACTGTTTTTT. It specifies CASSSYGETNEKLFF.

The rearrangement joins TRBV2 to TRBJ2-1, with a tentative D call TRBD2 (5 bases). This CDR3 is 16 amino acids long. The ends were cut back, 6 bases at V and 9 bases at J, with 24 bases in the middle. In germline, CDR1 is SNHLY, CDR2 FYNNEI. CDR3 coding DNA: TGTGCCAGCAGCGCGACGGGTACGACGGGGAGTGGTGAGCAGTTCTTC. It codes for CASSATGTTGSGEQFF.

The V and J genes are TRBV6-1 and TRBJ2-7, with no clear D. V was trimmed by 2 bases and J by 5 bases, leaving 10 bases between them. There are 13 residues in the CDR3. Per the germline V gene, CDR1 is MNHNS and CDR2 is SASEGT. Written as DNA, the CDR3 is TGTGCCAGCAGTGAATTGAGAGAGGACGAGCAGTACTTC. Translating gives CASSELREDEQYF.

V usage is TRBV7-9 and J usage is TRBJ2-2; 7 bases fit TRBD1. Germline V lookup: CDR1 SEHNR, CDR2 FQNEAQ (reference sequence). V shed 6 bases and J 2 bases; nucleotides not matched to a gene: 3. This CDR3 region has 14 residues. The CDR3 is CASRQGVNTGELFF. For the CDR3, the DNA is TGTGCCAGCAGGCAGGGGGTTAACACCGGGGAGCTGTTTTTT.

This clone was observed a single time. The V gene is TRBV7-2, the J gene TRBJ2-1; 11 nucleotides match TRBD2. Germline trimming cut 0 bases from V and 0 bases from J; bases unmatched to any gene: 7. Per the germline V gene, CDR1 is SGHTA and CDR2 is FQGNSA. CDR3 size: 19 residues. This CDR3 reads CASSLAPSGGLSSYNEQFF. In nucleotides, the CDR3 is TGTGCCAGCAGCTTAGCTCCTAGCGGGGGGTTAAGCTCCTACAATGAGCAGTTCTTC.

The chain links TRBV23-1 to TRBJ2-5; a possible D gene is TRBD2 (5 bases). TRBV23-1 belongs to the ORF category, with a function that is uncertain. V lost 4 bases, J lost 1 base, and 10 bases lay in between. CDR3 length: 14 amino acids. CDR3 nucleotide sequence: TGCGCCAGCAGTCGTGCGGGCCCCCAAGAGACCCAGTACTTC. Translating gives CASSRAGPQETQYF.

A word on this clone: At one boundary the junction diverges from the germline segment, which might be a read error. Other DNA sequences in this sample translate to the same CDR3. This chain links TRBV5-1 with TRBJ1-1; 8 bases fit TRBD1. The CDR3 extends over 15 amino acids. Germline V gene data show CDR1 as SGHRS and CDR2 as YFSETQ. CDR3 in amino acids: CASRETGALVTEAFF. The CDR3 nucleotides are TGTGCCAGCAGGGAGACAGGGGCCTTGGTCACTGAAGCTTTCTTT.

The V and J genes are TRBV5-4 and TRBJ2-5; 8 bases agree with TRBD2. CDR1 is SGHNT and CDR2 is YYREEE in the germline V gene (reference sequence). The CDR3 length is 15 residues. V trimming: 1 base; J trimming: 3 bases; junction bases outside the gene matches: 5. CDR3 bases: TGTGCCAGCAGCTTGATGGGAGCGGGAGAAGAGACCCAGTACTTC. It translates to CASSLMGAGEETQYF.

This chain joins TRBV25-1 and TRBJ2-3; no reliable D call. From germline, CDR1 is MGHDK and CDR2 SYGVNS. The germline V and J ends were trimmed by 3 bases and 0 bases, with 13 bases remaining between them. CDR3 size: 16 residues. This chain's CDR3 is CASSEGNSLSTDTQYF. CDR3 bases: TGTGCCAGCAGTGAGGGCAACTCCCTTAGCACAGATACGCAGTATTTT.

This rearrangement joins TRBV7-8 to TRBJ1-3; unclear D gene. Trimming took off 0 bases at V and 7 bases at J, with 7 bases between the two ends. The CDR3 covers 13 residues. The V gene's germline CDR1 is SGHVS and CDR2 FQNEAQ. The CDR3: CASSLAVGNTIYF. Here the CDR3 DNA reads TGTGCCAGCAGCTTAGCGGTTGGCAACACCATATATTTT.

V is TRBV25-1 and J is TRBJ2-1; 13 nucleotides align to TRBD2. The germline gives CDR1 MGHDK, CDR2 SYGVNS. With V trimmed by 4 bases and J by 10 bases, 4 bases remained unmatched. The CDR3 length is 14 residues. CDR3 sequence: CASSAGLAGYEQFF. In DNA, the CDR3 is TGTGCCAGCAGTGCGGGACTAGCGGGATACGAGCAGTTCTTC.

The gene calls are TRBV9 and TRBJ2-3; tentatively, D is TRBD2 (6 bases). V dropped 4 bases and J dropped 3 bases, with 15 bases sitting between them. The CDR3 is made up of 15 amino acids. The germline CDR1 and CDR2 sequences are SGDLS and YYNGEE. Written as DNA, the CDR3 is TGTGCCAGCAGCCCGCGGGGCGGGGCTACAGATACGCAGTATTTT. Protein product: CASSPRGGATDTQYF.

The chain combines TRBV4-2 with TRBJ1-5; D call uncertain. V was cut by 4 bases and J by 5 bases, with 9 bases left in between. In germline, CDR1 is LGHNA, CDR2 YNFKEQ. This CDR3 region has 13 residues. The CDR3 bases are TGTGCCAGCAGCCCCTCATTAGATCAGCCCCAGCATTTT. Translated, it gives CASSPSLDQPQHF.

In this sample, this clone turned up a few times. V and J are TRBV19 and TRBJ2-7, with D possibly TRBD2 on 6 matching bases. The CDR3 is 15 amino acids. V was trimmed by 1 base and J by 1 base, leaving 11 bases between them. The germline CDR1 and CDR2 sequences are LNHDA and SQIVND (reference sequence). The CDR3, as DNA: TGTGCCAGTAGTATAGGGGGACTGCCTTCCTACGAGCAGTACTTC. Protein product: CASSIGGLPSYEQYF.

J is TRBJ1-1 and V is TRBV18; TRBD1 agrees at 10 bases. The CDR3 is 15 residues long. The ends lost 6 bases at V and 1 base at J; junction bases unmatched: 5. Per germline, CDR1 KGHSH and CDR2 LQKENI. CDR3 sequence (DNA): TGTGCCAGCTCTCTCAGGACAGGGGGGAACACTGAAGCTTTCTTT. Translating gives CASSLRTGGNTEAFF.

The chain combines TRBV6-6 with TRBJ2-7; D is unresolved. Deletions cut 0 bases from V and 1 base from J, with 10 bases between. The germline gives CDR1 MNHNY, CDR2 SVGAGI (reference sequence). The CDR3 is 15 residues long. The CDR3 is CASSYSSRYSYEQYF. For the CDR3, the DNA is TGTGCCAGCAGTTACTCGAGCCGGTATTCCTACGAGCAGTACTTC.

The chain uses TRBV5-1 and TRBJ2-3; TRBD2 aligns across 11 bases. The CDR3 loop spans 15 amino acids. V was clipped by 4 bases and J by 7 bases; unmatched bases: 8. The germline gives CDR1 SGHRS, CDR2 YFSETQ. Written as DNA, the CDR3 is TGCGCCAGCAGCGCACTTAGCGGGGGGGCGAATACGCAGTATTTT. The encoded protein is CASSALSGGANTQYF. The full variable domain, rest sourced from reference TRBV5-1 and TRBJ2-3, is KAGVTQTPRYLIKTRGQQVTLSCSPISGHRSVSWYQQTPGQGLQFLFEYFSETQRNKGNFPGRFSGRQFSNSRSEMNVSTLELGDSALYLCASSALSGGANTQYFGPGTRLTVL.

This chain joins TRBV4-2 and TRBJ2-7; 14 bases line up with TRBD2. This CDR3 region has 17 residues. V shed 6 bases, J shed 0 bases, and the junction held 7 bases outside the gene matches. Germline V gene lookup returns CDR1 LGHNA and CDR2 YNFKEQ. The CDR3: CASSSGLAGVSSYEQYF. The CDR3 region has the DNA TGTGCCAGCAGTTCGGGACTAGCGGGAGTGAGCTCCTACGAGCAGTACTTC.

This clone was observed a few times. The chain couples TRBV10-2 to TRBJ2-3; 10 bases fit TRBD2. The CDR3 is 18 amino acids. J lost 0 bases, V lost 0 bases, and 6 bases had no gene match. Per germline, CDR1 WSHSY and CDR2 SAAADI. DNA for the CDR3: TGCGCCAGCAGTGAGTCGGGGGCTAGCGGGGGAAGCACAGATACGCAGTATTTT. Protein: CASSESGASGGSTDTQYF.

V gene TRBV19 combines with J gene TRBJ1-2, with 7 nucleotides matching TRBD1. This CDR3 region has 15 residues. Looked up from germline, CDR1 is LNHDA and CDR2 is SQIVND (reference sequence). V was clipped by 7 bases and J by 4 bases; unmatched bases: 12. CDR3 sequence: CASTETGERPYGYTF. The CDR3 DNA is TGTGCCAGTACCGAAACAGGGGAGCGGCCCTATGGCTACACCTTC.

This clone was counted a few times. Here the CDR3 DNA reads TGTGCCAGCAGCGACAGGGTCACCTACGAGCAGTACTTC. This gives the protein CASSDRVTYEQYF. The V gene is TRBV27, the J gene TRBJ2-7; 7 nucleotides align to TRBD1. The CDR3 consists of 13 residues. Germline CDR1 reads MNHEY; CDR2 reads SMNVEV (reference sequence). Trimming removed 6 bases from V and 2 bases from J; junction bases left unmatched: 4.

J is TRBJ2-4 and V is TRBV30; TRBD2 agrees at 7 bases. Trimming removed 3 bases from V and 5 bases from J; junction bases left unmatched: 7. Per germline, CDR1 GTSNPN and CDR2 SVGIG (reference sequence). The CDR3 covers 14 residues. CDR3 sequence (DNA): TGTGCCTGGAGAGGAGCGGGAACCCAAAACATTCAGTACTTC. Translating it yields CAWRGAGTQNIQYF. The full variable domain, completed using reference TRBV30 and TRBJ2-4, is SQTIHQWPATLVQPVGSPLSLECTVEGTSNPNLYWYRQAAGRGLQLLFYSVGIGQISSEVPQNLSASRPQDRQFILSSKKLLLSDSGFYLCAWRGAGTQNIQYFGAGTRLSVL.